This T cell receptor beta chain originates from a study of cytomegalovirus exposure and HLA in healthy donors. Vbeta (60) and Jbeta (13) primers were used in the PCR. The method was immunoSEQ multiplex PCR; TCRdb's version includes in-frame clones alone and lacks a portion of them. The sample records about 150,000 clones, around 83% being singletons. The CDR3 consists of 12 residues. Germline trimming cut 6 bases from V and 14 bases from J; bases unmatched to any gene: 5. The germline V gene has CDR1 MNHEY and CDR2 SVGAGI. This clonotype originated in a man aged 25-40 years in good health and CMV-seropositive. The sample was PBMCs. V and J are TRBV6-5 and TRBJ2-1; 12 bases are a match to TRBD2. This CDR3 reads CASRPTSGGEFF. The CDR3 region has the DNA TGTGCCAGCAGGCCGACTAGCGGGGGTGAGTTCTTC.